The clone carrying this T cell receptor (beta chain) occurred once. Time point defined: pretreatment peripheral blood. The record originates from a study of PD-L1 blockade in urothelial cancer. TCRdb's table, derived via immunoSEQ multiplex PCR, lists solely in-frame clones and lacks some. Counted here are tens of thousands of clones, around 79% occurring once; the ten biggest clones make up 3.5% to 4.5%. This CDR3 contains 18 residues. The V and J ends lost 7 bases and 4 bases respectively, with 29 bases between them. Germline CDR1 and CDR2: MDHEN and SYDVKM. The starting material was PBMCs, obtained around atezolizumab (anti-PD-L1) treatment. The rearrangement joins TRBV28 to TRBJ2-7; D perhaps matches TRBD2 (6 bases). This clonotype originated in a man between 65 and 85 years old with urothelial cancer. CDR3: CASNEIGGPVGVPYEQYF. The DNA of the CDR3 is TGTGCCAGCAATGAAATAGGAGGGCCCGTAGGGGTTCCTTACGAGCAGTACTTC.